The 31 T cell receptor beta chains reported below all come from one sample, sequenced in a study of OX40 agonist ivuxolimab in advanced cancers. Repertoires were generated with immunoSEQ multiplex PCR, while TCRdb's copy carries only in-frame clones and drops some. The table includes tens of thousands of clones, roughly 88% detected once. The sequences come from CD4+ or CD8+ T cells sorted from blood, collected in a trial of the OX40 agonist ivuxolimab. Every receptor here comes from an adult with an advanced solid tumor such as melanoma, head and neck, liver or kidney cancer.

The chain couples TRBV2 to TRBJ2-5; weak D call: TRBD1 (6 bases). Looked up from germline, CDR1 is SNHLY and CDR2 is FYNNEI. The CDR3 extends over 14 amino acids. Deletions cut 6 bases from V and 5 bases from J, with 16 bases between. The CDR3 DNA is TGTGCCAGCAGATCCACAGGGATCACGGAGACCCAGTACTTC. Translated, it gives CASRSTGITETQYF.

The chain recombines TRBV11-2 with TRBJ2-3, with 15 positions matching TRBD2. CDR1 and CDR2 from the germline V gene are SGHAT and FQNNGV. The V and J ends lost 5 bases and 1 base, in that order; junction bases with no gene match: 7. CDR3 size: 18 residues. CDR3: CASSVPGLAGGGTDTQYF. The CDR3 DNA reads TGTGCCAGCAGCGTACCGGGACTAGCGGGGGGTGGCACAGATACGCAGTATTTT.

The chain joins TRBV30 to TRBJ1-4; 7 nucleotides match TRBD1. V dropped 5 bases and J dropped 0; count of bases not matched to a gene: 6. CDR3 size: 15 residues. Germline V gene sequence: CDR1 GTSNPN, CDR2 SVGIG (reference sequence). CDR3 sequence: CAWADRISTNEKLFF. The CDR3 region has the DNA TGTGCCTGGGCGGACAGGATTTCAACTAATGAAAAACTGTTTTTT. The variable domain in full, completed from reference TRBV30 and TRBJ1-4, reads SQTIHQWPATLVQPVGSPLSLECTVEGTSNPNLYWYRQAAGRGLQLLFYSVGIGQISSEVPQNLSASRPQDRQFILSSKKLLLSDSGFYLCAWADRISTNEKLFFGSGTQLSVL.

As DNA, the CDR3 is TGTGCCAGCAGCCCGGGACAGCCCACAGATACGCAGTATTTT. This translates into CASSPGQPTDTQYF. The rearrangement links TRBV11-3 to TRBJ2-3; TRBD1 aligns across 7 bases. Trimming took 5 bases from V and 2 from J; bases not matched to a gene: 4. Germline-derived CDR1 and CDR2 are SGHNT and YENEEA. The CDR3 covers 14 residues.

The CDR3: CASSSTGGGPSEAFF. The CDR3 nucleotides read TGTGCCAGCAGTTCCACAGGGGGCGGCCCCAGTGAAGCTTTCTTT. This sequence joins TRBV6-5 and TRBJ1-1, with 9 nucleotides matching TRBD1. This CDR3 has 15 amino acids. V lost 4 bases and J lost 7; bases outside the gene matches: 10. Germline V gene lookup returns CDR1 MNHEY and CDR2 SVGAGI.

This chain links TRBV30 with TRBJ1-3, with D uncertain. V lost 2 bases to trimming and J lost 0 bases, with 8 bases between them. This CDR3 spans 14 amino acids. Looked up from germline, CDR1 is GTSNPN and CDR2 is SVGIG (reference sequence). CDR3 coding DNA: TGTGCCTGGAGTACAGCCTTCTCTGGAAACACCATATATTTT. The encoded protein is CAWSTAFSGNTIYF.

The gene calls are TRBV28 and TRBJ1-2; D gene uncertain. Looked up from germline, CDR1 is MDHEN and CDR2 is SYDVKM. V lost 4 bases to trimming and J lost 2 bases, with 14 bases between them. The CDR3 has 15 residues. The CDR3 loop reads CASSSLRGPNYGYTF. In DNA, the CDR3 is TGTGCCAGCAGTTCCCTACGCGGACCAAACTATGGCTACACCTTC.

The rearrangement joins TRBV7-2 to TRBJ2-7; D might be TRBD2 (5 bases). Germline-derived CDR1 and CDR2 are SGHTA and FQGNSA. The ends were cut back, 1 base at V and 6 bases at J, with 13 bases in the middle. The CDR3 is 14 amino acids. The CDR3 protein is CASSLEFMGSEQYF. The CDR3 coding sequence is TGTGCCAGCAGCTTAGAATTCATGGGGAGCGAGCAGTACTTC.

This chain links TRBV30 with TRBJ2-5; 8 positions agree with TRBD2. Trimming cost V 0 bases and J 5 bases; bases outside gene matches: 8. Germline values: CDR1 GTSNPN, CDR2 SVGIG (reference sequence). The CDR3 sequence is 15 residues long. The CDR3 sequence is CAWSVLGGRLETQYF. For the CDR3, the DNA is TGTGCCTGGAGTGTATTAGGCGGGAGGCTGGAGACCCAGTACTTC. The full variable domain, its missing parts supplied by reference TRBV30 and TRBJ2-5, is SQTIHQWPATLVQPVGSPLSLECTVEGTSNPNLYWYRQAAGRGLQLLFYSVGIGQISSEVPQNLSASRPQDRQFILSSKKLLLSDSGFYLCAWSVLGGRLETQYFGPGTRLLVL.

The chain is built from TRBV19 and TRBJ2-3; 7 positions agree with TRBD2. Germline assignment: CDR1 LNHDA and CDR2 SQIVND (reference sequence). V dropped 5 bases and J dropped 2; count of bases not matched to a gene: 4. The CDR3 contains 14 residues. This CDR3 is CASSGTITTDTQYF. The DNA for the CDR3 is TGTGCCAGTAGTGGGACTATAACCACAGATACGCAGTATTTT.

The CDR3 sequence: CASSLRSGWDGELFF. CDR3 DNA: TGTGCCAGCAGCTTGCGGTCAGGGTGGGACGGGGAGCTGTTTTTT. This chain links TRBV5-5 with TRBJ2-2; TRBD1 is a possible D gene (5 bases). The CDR3 consists of 15 residues. Germline V gene lookup returns CDR1 SGHKS and CDR2 YYEKEE (reference sequence). V was pared by 1 base and J by 7 bases, with 14 bases between.

The chain joins TRBV6-5 to TRBJ2-2, with D uncertain. This CDR3 has 13 amino acids. From germline, CDR1 is MNHEY and CDR2 SVGAGI. Trimming stripped 5 bases from V and 7 bases from J, with 11 bases between. For the CDR3, the DNA is TGTGCCAGCAGTCCCCTAGACCGCGGGGAGCTGTTTTTT. Encoded protein: CASSPLDRGELFF.

In its sample, this clone was seen a few times. The chain combines TRBV7-2 with TRBJ2-3; the match to TRBD2 covers 9 bases. Germline V gives CDR1 SGHTA, CDR2 FQGNSA. The V and J ends lost 5 bases and 3 bases, in that order; junction bases with no gene match: 9. This CDR3 has 16 residues. The CDR3 region is CASSPGTSRATDTQYF. The CDR3 DNA is TGTGCCAGCAGCCCTGGGACTAGCCGTGCGACAGATACGCAGTATTTT. Using reference TRBV7-2 and TRBJ2-3 for the parts outside the CDR3, the full variable domain is GAGVSQSPSNKVTEKGKDVELRCDPISGHTALYWYRQSLGQGLEFLIYFQGNSAPDKSGLPSDRFSAERTGGSVSTLTIQRTQQEDSAVYLCASSPGTSRATDTQYFGPGTRLTVL.

The chain employs TRBV9 and TRBJ1-2; 9 positions match TRBD1. The V gene's germline CDR1 is SGDLS and CDR2 YYNGEE. This CDR3 has 15 residues. V was pared by 2 bases and J by 2 bases, with 4 bases of the junction left unmatched. CDR3 sequence (DNA): TGTGCCAGCAGCGTCAGGGACAGGGCCAACTATGGCTACACCTTC. It codes for CASSVRDRANYGYTF.

This rearrangement joins TRBV11-3 to TRBJ2-7; D may be TRBD2 (5 bases). V lost 3 bases and J lost 1, with 13 bases in between. Germline loops: CDR1 SGHNT, CDR2 YENEEA. CDR3 length: 15 amino acids. The DNA of the CDR3 is TGTGCCAGCAGCTTCCGGACTTCTGCATCCTACGAGCAGTACTTC. This sequence encodes CASSFRTSASYEQYF.

This chain connects TRBV19 to TRBJ1-4, with 7 bases that match TRBD1. The CDR3 extends over 18 amino acids. The germline V gene encodes CDR1 LNHDA and CDR2 SQIVND (reference sequence). V shed 7 bases, J shed 0 bases, and the junction held 14 bases outside the gene matches. The CDR3 DNA sequence: TGTGCCAGTAACTCTATCAGGGACAGCGTTGCAACTAATGAAAAACTGTTTTTT. Its translation: CASNSIRDSVATNEKLFF.

Only one count was recorded for this clone. The rearrangement joins TRBV7-2 to TRBJ2-7; TRBD1 aligns across 11 bases. The CDR3 extends over 14 amino acids. V was pared by 5 bases and J by 3 bases, with 3 bases of the junction left unmatched. The germline V gene encodes CDR1 SGHTA and CDR2 FQGNSA. In DNA form, the CDR3 reads TGTGCCAGCAGCAGGGACAGGGGGGGCTACGAGCAGTACTTC. This sequence encodes CASSRDRGGYEQYF.

J is TRBJ2-5 and V is TRBV6-1, with D tentatively TRBD1 (7 bases). The end of the DNA aligns better with TRBJ2-7, so the J call may be wrong. This CDR3 is 14 amino acids long. Germline V gene data show CDR1 as MNHNS and CDR2 as SASEGT. The CDR3 DNA follows: TGTGCCAGCAGGGGAGGACAGGTCCCCTACGAGCAGTACTTC. Amino acids: CASRGGQVPYEQYF.

This clone was observed a few times. V usage is TRBV5-4 and J usage is TRBJ2-1, with D possibly being TRBD2 (5 bases). The CDR3 spans 12 residues. CDR1 SGHNT and CDR2 YYREEE come from the germline V gene (reference sequence). Trimming shortened V by 4 bases and J by 3 bases, and 5 bases separated the two germline ends. DNA of the CDR3: TGTGCCAGCAGCCGGGACTACAATGAGCAGTTCTTC. Translating gives CASSRDYNEQFF.

V gene TRBV28 combines with J gene TRBJ2-1; D remains unclear. CDR3 length: 12 amino acids. The germline CDR1 and CDR2 sequences are MDHEN and SYDVKM. Trimming pared 5 bases from V and 6 bases from J, leaving 8 bases between. CDR3 amino acids: CASSLNFNEQFF. CDR3 nucleotides: TGTGCCAGCAGTCTCAATTTCAATGAGCAGTTCTTC.

J is TRBJ2-1 and V is TRBV19, with TRBD1 matching 8 bases. The CDR3 contains 13 residues. Germline V lookup: CDR1 LNHDA, CDR2 SQIVND (reference sequence). With 5 bases clipped from V and 5 bases from J, the junction kept 2 bases outside the gene matches. The CDR3 sequence is CASSVTGDNEQFF. The DNA of the CDR3 is TGTGCCAGTAGTGTGACAGGGGACAATGAGCAGTTCTTC.

The V and J genes are TRBV2 and TRBJ1-5; perhaps TRBD1 as D (6 bases). The V and J ends lost 6 bases and 0 bases respectively, with 9 bases between them. Germline values: CDR1 SNHLY, CDR2 FYNNEI. This CDR3 has 14 residues. Written as DNA, the CDR3 is TGTGCCAGCAGGACAGGATATAGCAATCAGCCCCAGCATTTT. Translating it yields CASRTGYSNQPQHF.

The CDR3 loop is CASSRDRALTYEQYF. CDR3 nucleotides: TGTGCCAGCAGTCGGGACAGGGCCCTGACCTACGAGCAGTACTTC. V gene TRBV11-2 combines with J gene TRBJ2-7, with 9 bases fitting TRBD1. V lost 6 bases and J lost 2; bases outside the gene matches: 8. The germline gives CDR1 SGHAT, CDR2 FQNNGV. This CDR3 is built from 15 residues.

The chain combines TRBV19 with TRBJ1-2; D ambiguous. Germline V gives CDR1 LNHDA, CDR2 SQIVND (reference sequence). The CDR3 runs to 14 residues. Trimming took off 6 bases at V and 5 bases at J, with 16 bases between the two ends. Here the CDR3 reads CASRKDGLLYGYTF. The CDR3 bases are TGTGCCAGTAGGAAAGACGGCCTCCTTTATGGCTACACCTTC.

This clone has a handful of counts. The rearrangement joins TRBV7-9 to TRBJ1-2; D gene uncertain. The V gene's germline CDR1 is SEHNR and CDR2 FQNEAQ (reference sequence). The CDR3 sequence is 13 residues long. The V end was cut by 1 base, the J end by 4 bases, with 7 bases between. The CDR3 DNA is TGTGCCAGCAGCTTAGAAGGTACCTATGGCTACACCTTC. Amino acids: CASSLEGTYGYTF.

As to this clone: Its ends do not fully match the called genes, so a read error is possible. The chain combines TRBV7-2 with TRBJ2-5; TRBD2 agrees at 9 bases. Germline lookup yields CDR1 SGHTA and CDR2 FQGNSA. This CDR3 contains 16 residues. DNA of the CDR3: TGTGCCAGCAGCTCCATGGGGCGGGGGGGCCAAGGGACCCAGTACTTC. Its protein is CASSSMGRGGQGTQYF.

This clone came up once. This sequence joins TRBV28 and TRBJ2-7, with D possibly matching TRBD1 (6 bases). V was trimmed by 9 bases and J by 5 bases, leaving 14 bases between them. The CDR3 contains 12 residues. Germline V lookup: CDR1 MDHEN, CDR2 SYDVKM. The CDR3 region is CASEQGRDEQYF. In DNA, the CDR3 is TGTGCCAGTGAACAGGGTAGGGACGAGCAGTACTTC. The full variable domain, with the rest looked up from reference TRBV28 and TRBJ2-7, is DVKVTQSSRYLVKRTGEKVFLECVQDMDHENMFWYRQDPGLGLRLIYFSYDVKMKEKGDIPEGYSVSREKKERFSLILESASTNQTSMYLCASEQGRDEQYFGPGTRLTVT.

The V call is TRBV2, the J call TRBJ1-6, with no clear D. The CDR3 covers 15 residues. V was shortened by 6 bases and J by 5 bases, with 14 bases between the two germline ends. Germline lookup yields CDR1 SNHLY and CDR2 FYNNEI. The CDR3 protein is CASRRVGSDNSPLHF. The DNA of the CDR3 is TGTGCCAGCAGACGGGTCGGAAGCGATAATTCACCCCTCCACTTT.

The chain couples TRBV7-2 to TRBJ1-2; perhaps TRBD1 as D (6 bases). Trimming stripped 5 bases from V and 8 bases from J, with 15 bases between. Germline values: CDR1 SGHTA, CDR2 FQGNSA. The CDR3 length is 13 residues. As DNA, the CDR3 is TGTGCCAGCAGCCACGGGCAGGGGATAGGCTACACCTTC. Its protein is CASSHGQGIGYTF.

The gene calls are TRBV30 and TRBJ2-7; D may be TRBD1 or TRBD2 (5 bases each). Trimming left V 5 bases short and J 5 bases short, with 22 bases between. This CDR3 is 15 amino acids long. CDR1 is GTSNPN and CDR2 is SVGIG in the germline V gene (reference sequence). The CDR3 is CAWSPRLRGVHEQYF. In DNA form, the CDR3 reads TGTGCCTGGTCCCCCCGGCTCCGAGGGGTCCACGAGCAGTACTTC.

The rearrangement uses TRBV28 and TRBJ2-7; D is unclear. The V gene's germline CDR1 is MDHEN and CDR2 SYDVKM. The length of the CDR3 is 12 residues. Trimming took off 5 bases at V and 3 bases at J, with 8 bases between the two ends. CDR3 sequence reads: CASSQQLYEQYF. For the CDR3, the DNA is TGTGCCAGCAGTCAGCAACTCTACGAGCAGTACTTC.